This T cell receptor (beta chain) was obtained from a study of post-analysis software for immune sequencing data. Across the whole study: Recorded disease courses covered relapsing-remitting, secondary progressive and progressive-relapsing multiple sclerosis. Some patients had no subtype annotation.

Of note for this clonotype: As yet, its antigen is unknown.

General study points: When compared against controls, multiple sclerosis patients showed significantly lower normalized Chao1 diversity. Compared with controls, patients had more of five or six TRBV segments, including TRBV5-6, TRBV5-1 and TRBV20-1. Pronounced co-clustering by F measure was evident among identically batched samples.

CDR3 length equals 16 residues. Germline V CDR1 and CDR2: DFQATT, SNEGSKA (reference sequence). Trimming pared 3 bases from V and 4 bases from J, leaving 19 bases between. Prepared TCR beta cDNA libraries contained unique molecular identifiers. T cells numbering roughly 0.9 to 10 million yielded cDNA molecules that totaled approximately 500,000. TCRdb reprocessed the PCR reads with MiXCR, giving one entry per CDR3 protein. The sample holds over 150,000 distinct CDR3 sequences, around 28% seen once. V gene TRBV20-1 combines with J gene TRBJ2-1; D call uncertain. Sequenced sample: blood. This clonotype originated in a girl between 5 and 17 years old with multiple sclerosis. The CDR3 loop is CSASSSGRVQYNEQFF. CDR3 DNA sequence: TGCAGTGCTAGTTCCTCCGGACGAGTCCAATACAATGAGCAGTTCTTC.